This T cell receptor beta chain was obtained from a study of shared clonotypes between healthy human individuals. To note about this clone: The antigen is not known.

Researchers ran the assay at a deep level. For every subset, genomic DNA was evenly distributed across several immunoSEQ plates. The table came from immunoSEQ multiplex PCR; TCRdb's copy has only in-frame clones and leaves some out. The table includes about 1.1 million clones, 77% detected once. General study findings and limits: Donor scarcity curtailed the genetic and exposure-history diversity represented herein.

The source material was memory CD4+ T cells from PBMCs. As for subset: CD45RA-negative fraction. The clonotype originates from a man aged 18 to 29 in good health. Some clones in this sample may be carry-over from other donors' samples.

The CDR3 nucleotides are TGTGCCAGCAGTTCCCTCGGGAGTTACGAGGATTACTTC. As protein: CASSSLGSYEDYF. The chain employs TRBV28 and TRBJ2-7; D possibly corresponds to TRBD2 (6 bases). From germline, CDR1 is MDHEN and CDR2 SYDVKM. V was trimmed by 4 bases and J by 13 bases, leaving 20 bases between them. This CDR3 contains 13 residues.